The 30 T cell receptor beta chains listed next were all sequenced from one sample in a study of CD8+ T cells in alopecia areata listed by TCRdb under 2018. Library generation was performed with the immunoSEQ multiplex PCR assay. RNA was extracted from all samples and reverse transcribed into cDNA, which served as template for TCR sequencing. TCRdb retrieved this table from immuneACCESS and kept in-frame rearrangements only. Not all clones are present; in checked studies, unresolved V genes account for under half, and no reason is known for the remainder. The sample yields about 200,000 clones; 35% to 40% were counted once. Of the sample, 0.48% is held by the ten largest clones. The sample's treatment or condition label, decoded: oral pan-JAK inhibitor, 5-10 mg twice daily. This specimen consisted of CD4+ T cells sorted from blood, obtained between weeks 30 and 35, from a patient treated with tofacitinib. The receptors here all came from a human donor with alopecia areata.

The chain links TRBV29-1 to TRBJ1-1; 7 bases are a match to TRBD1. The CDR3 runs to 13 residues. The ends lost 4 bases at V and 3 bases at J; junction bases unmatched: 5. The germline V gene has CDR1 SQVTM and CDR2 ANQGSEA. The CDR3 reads CSVGQGRYTEAFF. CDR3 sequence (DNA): TGCAGCGTTGGACAGGGCCGGTACACTGAAGCTTTCTTT. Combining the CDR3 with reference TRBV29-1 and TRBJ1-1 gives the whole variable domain SAVISQKPSRDICQRGTSLTIQCQVDSQVTMMFWYRQQPGQSLTLIATANQGSEATYESGFVIDKFPISRPNLTFSTLTVSNMSPEDSSIYLCSVGQGRYTEAFFGQGTRLTVV.

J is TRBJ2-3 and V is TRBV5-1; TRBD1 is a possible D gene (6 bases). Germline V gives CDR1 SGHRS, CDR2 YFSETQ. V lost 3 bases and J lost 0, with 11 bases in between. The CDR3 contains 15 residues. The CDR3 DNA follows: TGCGCCAGCAGCTCCGGGACAACTAGCACAGATACGCAGTATTTT. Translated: CASSSGTTSTDTQYF.

Here the CDR3 DNA reads TGTGCCAGCCTCACGCCGGGACAGGGAAATTCACCCCTCCACTTT. The encoded protein is CASLTPGQGNSPLHF. The V call is TRBV28, the J call TRBJ1-6, with 9 nucleotides matching TRBD1. CDR1 and CDR2 from the germline V gene are MDHEN and SYDVKM. The ends lost 8 bases at V and 7 bases at J; junction bases unmatched: 9. The CDR3 extends over 15 amino acids.

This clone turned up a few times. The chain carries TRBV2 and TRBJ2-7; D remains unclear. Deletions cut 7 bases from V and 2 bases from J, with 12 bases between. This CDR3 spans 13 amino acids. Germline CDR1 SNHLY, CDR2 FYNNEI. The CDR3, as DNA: TGTGCCAGCACTAAGCTGGGGACCTACGAGCAGTACTTC. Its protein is CASTKLGTYEQYF.

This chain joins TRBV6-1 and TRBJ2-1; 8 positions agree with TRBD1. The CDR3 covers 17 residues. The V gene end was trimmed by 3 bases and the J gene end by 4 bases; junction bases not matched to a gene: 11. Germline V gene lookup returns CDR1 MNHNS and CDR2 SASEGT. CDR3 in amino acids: CASSDFWTGRRYNEQFF. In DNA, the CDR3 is TGTGCCAGCAGTGATTTCTGGACAGGGAGGAGGTACAATGAGCAGTTCTTC.

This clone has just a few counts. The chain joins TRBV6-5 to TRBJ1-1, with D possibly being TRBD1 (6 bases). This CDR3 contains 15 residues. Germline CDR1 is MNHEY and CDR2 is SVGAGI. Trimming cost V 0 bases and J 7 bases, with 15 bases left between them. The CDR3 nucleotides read TGTGCCAGCAGTTACTCGACAGGACCTTTTGGTGAAGCTTTCTTT. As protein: CASSYSTGPFGEAFF.

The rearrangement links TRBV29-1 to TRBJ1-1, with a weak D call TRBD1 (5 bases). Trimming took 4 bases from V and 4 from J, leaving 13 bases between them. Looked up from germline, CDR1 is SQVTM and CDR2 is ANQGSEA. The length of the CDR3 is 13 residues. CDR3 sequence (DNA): TGCAGCGTTGTCGGCGCTGGGGGCACTGAAGCTTTCTTT. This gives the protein CSVVGAGGTEAFF.

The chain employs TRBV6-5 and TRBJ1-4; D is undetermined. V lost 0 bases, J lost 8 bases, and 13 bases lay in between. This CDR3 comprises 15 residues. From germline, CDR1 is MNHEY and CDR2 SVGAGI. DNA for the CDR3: TGTGCCAGCAGTTACTCGGGAAGGATAGGAGAAAAACTGTTTTTT. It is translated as CASSYSGRIGEKLFF.

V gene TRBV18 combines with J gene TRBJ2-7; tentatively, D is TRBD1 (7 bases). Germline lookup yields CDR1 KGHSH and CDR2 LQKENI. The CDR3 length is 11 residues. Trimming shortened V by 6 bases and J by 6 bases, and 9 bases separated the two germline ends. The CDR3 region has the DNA TGTGCCAGCTCGCAGGGGGGCGAGCAGTACTTC. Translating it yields CASSQGGEQYF. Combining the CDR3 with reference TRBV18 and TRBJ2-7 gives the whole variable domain NAGVMQNPRHLVRRRGQEARLRCSPMKGHSHVYWYRQLPEEGLKFMVYLQKENIIDESGMPKERFSAEFPKEGPSILRIQQVVRGDSAAYFCASSQGGEQYFGPGTRLTVT.

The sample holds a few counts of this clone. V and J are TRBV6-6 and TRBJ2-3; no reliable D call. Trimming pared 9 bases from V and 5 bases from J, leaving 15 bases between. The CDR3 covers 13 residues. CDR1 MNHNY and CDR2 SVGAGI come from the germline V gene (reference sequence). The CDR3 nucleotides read TGTGCCAGTCTTAGCCCGGAACAAGATACGCAGTATTTT. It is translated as CASLSPEQDTQYF.

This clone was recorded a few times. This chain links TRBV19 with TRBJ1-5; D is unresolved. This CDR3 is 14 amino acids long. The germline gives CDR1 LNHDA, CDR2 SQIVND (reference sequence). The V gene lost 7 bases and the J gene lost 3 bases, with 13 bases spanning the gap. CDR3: CASTQGTINQPQHF. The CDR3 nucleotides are TGTGCCAGTACCCAAGGCACGATCAATCAGCCCCAGCATTTT. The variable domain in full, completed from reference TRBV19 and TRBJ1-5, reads DGGITQSPKYLFRKEGQNVTLSCEQNLNHDAMYWYRQDPGQGLRLIYYSQIVNDFQKGDIAEGYSVSREKKESFPLTVTSAQKNPTAFYLCASTQGTINQPQHFGDGTRLSIL.

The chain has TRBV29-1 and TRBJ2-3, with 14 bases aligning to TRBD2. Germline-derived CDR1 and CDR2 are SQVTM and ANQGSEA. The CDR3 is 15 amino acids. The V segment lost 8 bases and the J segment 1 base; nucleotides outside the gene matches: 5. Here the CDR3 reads CSLVGLAGGTDTQYF. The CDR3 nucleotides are TGCAGCCTAGTGGGACTAGCGGGGGGCACAGATACGCAGTATTTT.

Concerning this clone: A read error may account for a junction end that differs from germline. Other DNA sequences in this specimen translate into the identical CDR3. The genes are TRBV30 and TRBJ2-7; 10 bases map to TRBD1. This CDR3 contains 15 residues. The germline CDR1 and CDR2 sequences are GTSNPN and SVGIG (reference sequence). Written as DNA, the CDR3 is TGTGCCTGGAGTCGGGGCGGGACAGGGGCCTACGAGCAGTATTTC. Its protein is CAWSRGGTGAYEQYF.

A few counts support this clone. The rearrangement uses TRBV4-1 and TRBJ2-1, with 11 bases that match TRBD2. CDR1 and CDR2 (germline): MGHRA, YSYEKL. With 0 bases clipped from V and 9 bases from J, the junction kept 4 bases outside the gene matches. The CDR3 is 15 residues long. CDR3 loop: CASSQDRLAGGEQFF. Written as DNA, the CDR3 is TGCGCCAGCAGCCAAGATCGGCTAGCGGGGGGTGAGCAGTTCTTC.

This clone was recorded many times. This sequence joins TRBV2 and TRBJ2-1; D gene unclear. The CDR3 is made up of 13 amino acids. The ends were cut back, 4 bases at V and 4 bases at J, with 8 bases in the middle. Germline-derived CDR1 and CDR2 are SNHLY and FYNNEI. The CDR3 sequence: CASSVTYYNEQFF. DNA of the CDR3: TGTGCCAGCAGTGTAACCTATTACAATGAGCAGTTCTTC.

Here the CDR3 reads CATSRVGGTYGYTF. The CDR3 coding sequence is TGTGCCACCTCGAGGGTGGGGGGGACCTATGGCTACACCTTC. The chain joins TRBV27 to TRBJ1-2; tentatively, D is TRBD1 (5 bases). This CDR3 is 14 amino acids long. Germline V gives CDR1 MNHEY, CDR2 SMNVEV (reference sequence). V lost 10 bases to trimming and J lost 4 bases, with 19 bases between them.

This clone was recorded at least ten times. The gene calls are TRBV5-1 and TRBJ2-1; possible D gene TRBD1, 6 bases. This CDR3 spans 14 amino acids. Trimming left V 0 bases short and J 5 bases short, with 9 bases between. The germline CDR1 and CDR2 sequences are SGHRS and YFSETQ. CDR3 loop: CASSLGQVDNEQFF. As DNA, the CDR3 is TGCGCCAGCAGCTTGGGACAGGTGGACAATGAGCAGTTCTTC.

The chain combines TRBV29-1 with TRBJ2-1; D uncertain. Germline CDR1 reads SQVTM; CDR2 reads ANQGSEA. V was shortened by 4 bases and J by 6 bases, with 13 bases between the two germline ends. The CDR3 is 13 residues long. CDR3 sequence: CSVVVDSGNEQFF. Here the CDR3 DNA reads TGCAGCGTTGTTGTTGATTCGGGCAATGAGCAGTTCTTC.

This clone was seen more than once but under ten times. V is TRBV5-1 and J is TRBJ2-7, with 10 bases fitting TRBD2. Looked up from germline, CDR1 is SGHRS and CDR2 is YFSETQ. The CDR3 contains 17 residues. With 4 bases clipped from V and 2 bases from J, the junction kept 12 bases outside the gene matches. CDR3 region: CASSKGAGLAATYEQYF. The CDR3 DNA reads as TGCGCCAGCAGCAAGGGAGCCGGACTAGCGGCTACCTACGAGCAGTACTTC.

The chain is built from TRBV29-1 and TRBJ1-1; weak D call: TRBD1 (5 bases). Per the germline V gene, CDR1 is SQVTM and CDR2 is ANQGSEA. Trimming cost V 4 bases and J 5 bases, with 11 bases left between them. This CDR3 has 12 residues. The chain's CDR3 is CSVGDPGTEAFF. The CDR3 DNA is TGCAGCGTTGGGGACCCGGGGACTGAAGCTTTCTTT.

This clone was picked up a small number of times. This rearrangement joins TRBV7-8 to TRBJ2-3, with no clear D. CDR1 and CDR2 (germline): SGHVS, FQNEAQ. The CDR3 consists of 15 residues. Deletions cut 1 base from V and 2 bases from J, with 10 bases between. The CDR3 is CASSLVAVVTDTQYF. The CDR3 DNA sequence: TGTGCCAGCAGCTTAGTCGCTGTCGTCACAGATACGCAGTATTTT.

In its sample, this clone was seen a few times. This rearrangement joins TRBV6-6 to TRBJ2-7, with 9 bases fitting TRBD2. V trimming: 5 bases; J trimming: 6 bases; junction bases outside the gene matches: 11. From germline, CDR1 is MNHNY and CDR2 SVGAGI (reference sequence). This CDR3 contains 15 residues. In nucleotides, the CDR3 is TGTGCCAGCAGTACTCGGAGTAGCGGGAGTATCGAGCAGTACTTC. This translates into CASSTRSSGSIEQYF.

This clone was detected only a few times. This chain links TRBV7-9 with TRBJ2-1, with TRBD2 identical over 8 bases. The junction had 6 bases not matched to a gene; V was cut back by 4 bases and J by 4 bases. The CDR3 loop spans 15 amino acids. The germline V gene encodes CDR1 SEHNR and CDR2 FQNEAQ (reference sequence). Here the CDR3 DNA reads TGTGCCAGCAGCTATAGGCGGGGGGAATACAATGAGCAGTTCTTC. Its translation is CASSYRRGEYNEQFF.

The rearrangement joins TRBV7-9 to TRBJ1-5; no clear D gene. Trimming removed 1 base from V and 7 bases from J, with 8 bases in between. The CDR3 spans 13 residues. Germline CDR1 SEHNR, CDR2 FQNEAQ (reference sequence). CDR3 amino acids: CASSLDDTQPQHF. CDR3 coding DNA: TGTGCCAGCAGCTTAGACGACACGCAGCCCCAGCATTTT.

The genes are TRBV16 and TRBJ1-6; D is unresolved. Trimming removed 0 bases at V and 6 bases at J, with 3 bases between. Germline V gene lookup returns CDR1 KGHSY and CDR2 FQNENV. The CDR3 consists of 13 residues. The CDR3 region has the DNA TGTGCCAGCAGCCAATCGGGTAATTCACCCCTCCACTTT. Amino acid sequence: CASSQSGNSPLHF.

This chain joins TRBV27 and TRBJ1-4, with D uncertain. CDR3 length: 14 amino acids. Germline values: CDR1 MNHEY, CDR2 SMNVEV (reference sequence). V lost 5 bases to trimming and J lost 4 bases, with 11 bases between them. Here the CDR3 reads CASSKQTNNEKLFF. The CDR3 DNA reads TGTGCCAGCAGTAAACAGACCAATAATGAAAAACTGTTTTTT.

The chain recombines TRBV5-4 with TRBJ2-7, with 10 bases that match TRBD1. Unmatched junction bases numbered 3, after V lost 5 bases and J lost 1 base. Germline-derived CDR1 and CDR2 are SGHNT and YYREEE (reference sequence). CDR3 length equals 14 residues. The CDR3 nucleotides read TGTGCCAGCAGGAGGACAGGGGGATCCTACGAGCAGTACTTC. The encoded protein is CASRRTGGSYEQYF.

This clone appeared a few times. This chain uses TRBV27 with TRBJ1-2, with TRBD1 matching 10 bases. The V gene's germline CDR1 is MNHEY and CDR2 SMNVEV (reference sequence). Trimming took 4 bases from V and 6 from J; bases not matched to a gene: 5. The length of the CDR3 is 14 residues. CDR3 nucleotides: TGTGCCAGCAGTTGGGCCGGGACAGGGGATGGCTACACCTTC. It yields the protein CASSWAGTGDGYTF.

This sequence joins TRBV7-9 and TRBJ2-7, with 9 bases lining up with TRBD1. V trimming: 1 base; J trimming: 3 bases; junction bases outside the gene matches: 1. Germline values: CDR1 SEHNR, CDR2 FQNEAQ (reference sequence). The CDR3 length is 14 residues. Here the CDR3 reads CASSLGGQGYEQYF. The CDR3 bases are TGTGCCAGCAGCTTAGGGGGACAGGGCTACGAGCAGTACTTC.

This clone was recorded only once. DNA of the CDR3: TGCAGCGTTGGGGTACAGGGTGGGAACACTGAAGCTTTCTTT. Amino acids: CSVGVQGGNTEAFF. V and J are TRBV29-1 and TRBJ1-1, with D possibly matching TRBD1 (6 bases). Germline lookup yields CDR1 SQVTM and CDR2 ANQGSEA. This CDR3 comprises 14 residues. The V end was cut by 4 bases, the J end by 1 base, with 13 bases between. Looking up the rest from reference TRBV29-1 and TRBJ1-1 gives the full variable domain: SAVISQKPSRDICQRGTSLTIQCQVDSQVTMMFWYRQQPGQSLTLIATANQGSEATYESGFVIDKFPISRPNLTFSTLTVSNMSPEDSSIYLCSVGVQGGNTEAFFGQGTRLTVV.